The T cell receptor beta chain described here comes from a study of shared clonotypes between healthy human individuals. Study-level findings and limits: A generally larger estimated richness was seen in naive subsets than in memory subsets. Donor clonotype sharing was expected to depend on sequencing depth. Genetic and exposure-history diversity was limited by the few donors. Around 5% of naive CD4 clonotypes were common to several donors.

About this clone itself: The antigen is not known.

CDR1 and CDR2 (germline): MNHNY, SVGAGI (reference sequence). The CDR3 runs to 14 residues. Trimming took off 0 bases at V and 9 bases at J, with 12 bases between the two ends. Sequencing was performed with immunoSEQ multiplex PCR; in TCRdb, only in-frame clones are kept and a portion is missing. The sample has 230,000 or so clones; about 65% are singletons. The source of this sequence is a young man in good health. The chain couples TRBV6-6 to TRBJ2-1, with a possible D match to TRBD2 (5 bases). Sequencing was performed on memory CD4+ T cells sorted from blood. Subset here: CD45RA-negative fraction. The CDR3 is CASSYSTIRGEQFF. CDR3 coding DNA: TGTGCCAGCAGTTACTCGACGATCCGGGGTGAGCAGTTCTTC.